This T cell receptor (beta chain) was obtained from a study of tumor-infiltrating lymphocytes in primary liver carcinoma. As for the study in general: Patients underwent surgical resection for primary liver carcinoma.

Researchers drew blood RNA from unsorted whole blood and extracted germline DNA as well. Infection with HBV was chronic in patients; they were treatment-naive. V was shortened by 3 bases and J by 5 bases, with 8 bases between the two germline ends. From germline, CDR1 is PRHDT and CDR2 FYEKMQ (reference sequence). This CDR3 is 12 amino acids long. TCR beta cDNA was made from roughly 500 ng total RNA with a constant-region primer. The TCR beta library was amplified through three nested multiplex PCR rounds in a modified ARM-PCR procedure. For approximately 11 cycles apiece, the opening two PCR rounds ran with TRBV1-TRBV30 forward primers and a C-beta reverse primer. TCRdb itself ran the multiplex PCR reads through MiXCR, one entry per CDR3 protein. The table shows approximately 330,000 distinct CDR3 sequences, with approximately 64% occurring only once.

The clonotype originates from a man in his forties with primary liver carcinoma and hepatitis B virus infection. Material for sequencing was peripheral blood. This chain joins TRBV13 and TRBJ2-7; D remains ambiguous. This CDR3 is CASSLGSHEQYF. The CDR3 bases are TGTGCCAGCAGCTTGGGGTCCCACGAGCAGTACTTC.